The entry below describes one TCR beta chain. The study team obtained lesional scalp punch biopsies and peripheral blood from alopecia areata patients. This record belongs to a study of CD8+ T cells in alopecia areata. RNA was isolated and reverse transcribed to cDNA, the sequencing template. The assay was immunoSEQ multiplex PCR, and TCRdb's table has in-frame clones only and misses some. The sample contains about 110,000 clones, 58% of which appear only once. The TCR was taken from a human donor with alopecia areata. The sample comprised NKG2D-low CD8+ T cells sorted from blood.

The CDR3 sequence is CASSLGGQGLGDYGYTF. The CDR3, as DNA: TGTGCCAGCAGCTTAGGGGGACAGGGCCTGGGGGACTATGGCTACACCTTC. The chain has TRBV7-6 and TRBJ1-2; 9 bases fit TRBD1. The germline V gene encodes CDR1 SGHVS and CDR2 FNYEAQ. J lost 3 bases, V lost 1 base, and 9 bases had no gene match. The CDR3 contains 17 residues.